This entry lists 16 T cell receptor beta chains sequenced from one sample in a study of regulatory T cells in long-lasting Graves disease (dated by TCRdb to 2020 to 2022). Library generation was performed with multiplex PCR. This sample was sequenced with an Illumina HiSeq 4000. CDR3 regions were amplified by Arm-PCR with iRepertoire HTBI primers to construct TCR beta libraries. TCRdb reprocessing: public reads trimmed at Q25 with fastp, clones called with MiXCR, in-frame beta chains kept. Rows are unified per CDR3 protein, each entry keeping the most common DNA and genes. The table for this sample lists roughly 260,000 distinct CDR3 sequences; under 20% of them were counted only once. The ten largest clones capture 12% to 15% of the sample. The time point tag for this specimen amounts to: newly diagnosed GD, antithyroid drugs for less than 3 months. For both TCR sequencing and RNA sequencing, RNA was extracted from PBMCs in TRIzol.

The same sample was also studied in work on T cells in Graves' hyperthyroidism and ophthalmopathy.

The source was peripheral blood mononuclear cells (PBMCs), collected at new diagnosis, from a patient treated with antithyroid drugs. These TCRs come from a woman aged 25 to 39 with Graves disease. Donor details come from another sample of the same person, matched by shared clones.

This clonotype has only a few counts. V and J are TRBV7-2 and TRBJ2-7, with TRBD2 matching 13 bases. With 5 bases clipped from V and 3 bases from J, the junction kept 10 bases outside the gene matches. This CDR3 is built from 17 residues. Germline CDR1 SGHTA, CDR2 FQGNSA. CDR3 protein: CASSRSLTSGGVYEQYF. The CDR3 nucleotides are TGTGCCAGCAGCCGCTCACTCACTAGCGGGGGGGTCTACGAGCAGTACTTC.

CDR3 DNA sequence: TGTGCCAGTAGTTCAGGGTCAAGCTCTGGAAACACCATATATTTT. Protein: CASSSGSSSGNTIYF. This sequence joins TRBV19 and TRBJ1-3; the D gene is possibly TRBD1 (5 bases). V was trimmed by 5 bases and J by 0 bases, leaving 11 bases between them. CDR1 and CDR2 (germline): LNHDA, SQIVND (reference sequence). This CDR3 is built from 15 residues. Full variable domain (rest looked up from reference TRBV19 and TRBJ1-3): DGGITQSPKYLFRKEGQNVTLSCEQNLNHDAMYWYRQDPGQGLRLIYYSQIVNDFQKGDIAEGYSVSREKKESFPLTVTSAQKNPTAFYLCASSSGSSSGNTIYFGEGSWLTVV.

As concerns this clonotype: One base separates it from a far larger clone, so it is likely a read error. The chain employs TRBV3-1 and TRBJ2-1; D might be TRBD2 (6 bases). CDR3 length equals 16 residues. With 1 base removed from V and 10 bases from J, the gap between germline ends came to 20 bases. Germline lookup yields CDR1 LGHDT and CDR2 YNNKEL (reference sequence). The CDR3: CASSQGVPGESYEQFF. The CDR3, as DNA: TGTGCCAGCAGCCAAGGAGTGCCGGGGGAATCCTACGAGCAGTTCTTC.

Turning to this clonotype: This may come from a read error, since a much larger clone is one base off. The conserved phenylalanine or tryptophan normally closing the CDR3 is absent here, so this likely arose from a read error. CDR3 residues: CASSKQGSGTEAFY. CDR3 DNA: TGTGCCAGCAGCAAACAGGGGTCGGGCACTGAAGCTTTCTAT. This chain uses TRBV12-3 or TRBV12-4 with TRBJ1-1; 7 bases align to TRBD1. Germline trimming cut 6 bases from V and 4 bases from J; bases unmatched to any gene: 8. This CDR3 comprises 14 residues.

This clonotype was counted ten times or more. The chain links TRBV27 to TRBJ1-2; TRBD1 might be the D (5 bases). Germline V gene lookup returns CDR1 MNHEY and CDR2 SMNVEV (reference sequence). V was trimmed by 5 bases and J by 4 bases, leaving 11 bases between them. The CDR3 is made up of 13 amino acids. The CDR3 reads CASSGDGFYGYTF. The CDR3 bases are TGTGCCAGCAGTGGGGACGGATTCTATGGCTACACCTTC.

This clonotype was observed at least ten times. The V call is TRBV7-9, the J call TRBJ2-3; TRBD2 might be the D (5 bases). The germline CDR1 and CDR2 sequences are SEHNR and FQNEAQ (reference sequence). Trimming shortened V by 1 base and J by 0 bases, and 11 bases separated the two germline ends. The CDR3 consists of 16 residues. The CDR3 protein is CASSLVWRVSTDTQYF. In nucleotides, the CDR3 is TGTGCCAGCAGCTTAGTCTGGCGGGTTAGCACAGATACGCAGTATTTT.

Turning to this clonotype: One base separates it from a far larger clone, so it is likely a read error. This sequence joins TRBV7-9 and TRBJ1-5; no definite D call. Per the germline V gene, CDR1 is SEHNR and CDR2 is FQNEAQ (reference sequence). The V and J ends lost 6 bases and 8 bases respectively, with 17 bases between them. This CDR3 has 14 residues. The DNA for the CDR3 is TGTGCCAGCAGTGATGGGGATCTTTGGGAGCCCCAGCATTTT. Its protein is CASSDGDLWEPQHF.

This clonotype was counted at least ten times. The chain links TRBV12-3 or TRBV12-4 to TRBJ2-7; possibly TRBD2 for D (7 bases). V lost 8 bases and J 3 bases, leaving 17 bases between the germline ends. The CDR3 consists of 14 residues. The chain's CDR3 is CASSVRGAHYEQYF. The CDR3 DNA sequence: TGTGCCAGCTCTGTACGGGGGGCGCACTACGAGCAGTACTTC.

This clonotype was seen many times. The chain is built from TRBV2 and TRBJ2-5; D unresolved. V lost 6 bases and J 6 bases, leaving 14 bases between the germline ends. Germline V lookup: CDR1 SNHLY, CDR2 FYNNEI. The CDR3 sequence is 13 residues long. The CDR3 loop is CASRVPDQKTQYF. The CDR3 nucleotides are TGTGCCAGCAGGGTCCCCGATCAGAAGACCCAGTACTTC.

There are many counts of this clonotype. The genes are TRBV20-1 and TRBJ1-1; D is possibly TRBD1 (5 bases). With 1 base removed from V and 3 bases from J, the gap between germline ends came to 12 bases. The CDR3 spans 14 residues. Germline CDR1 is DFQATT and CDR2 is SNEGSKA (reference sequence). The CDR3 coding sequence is TGCAGTGCTAGAGTAGGGGCTCAGGACACTGAAGCTTTCTTT. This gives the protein CSARVGAQDTEAFF.

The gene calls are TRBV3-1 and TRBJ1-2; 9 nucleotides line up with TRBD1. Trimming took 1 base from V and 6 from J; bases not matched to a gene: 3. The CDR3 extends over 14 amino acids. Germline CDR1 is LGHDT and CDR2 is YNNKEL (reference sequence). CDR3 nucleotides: TGTGCCAGCAGCCAAGCCGGGACAGGGAATGGCTACACCTTC. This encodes CASSQAGTGNGYTF.

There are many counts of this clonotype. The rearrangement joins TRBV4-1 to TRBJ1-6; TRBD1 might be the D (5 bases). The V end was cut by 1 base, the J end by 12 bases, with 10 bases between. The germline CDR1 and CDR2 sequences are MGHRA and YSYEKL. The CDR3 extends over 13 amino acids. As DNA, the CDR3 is TGCGCCAGCAGCCAAGGGACGGGGCTACCCCTCCACTTT. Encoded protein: CASSQGTGLPLHF.

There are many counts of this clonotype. DNA for the CDR3: TGTGCCAGTAGTATAAGCGACAGTAATAATTCACCCCTCCACTTT. Translating it yields CASSISDSNNSPLHF. J is TRBJ1-6 and V is TRBV19, with D possibly being TRBD1 (5 bases). CDR1 and CDR2 (germline): LNHDA, SQIVND (reference sequence). V dropped 2 bases and J dropped 5 bases, with 10 bases sitting between them. This CDR3 contains 15 residues.

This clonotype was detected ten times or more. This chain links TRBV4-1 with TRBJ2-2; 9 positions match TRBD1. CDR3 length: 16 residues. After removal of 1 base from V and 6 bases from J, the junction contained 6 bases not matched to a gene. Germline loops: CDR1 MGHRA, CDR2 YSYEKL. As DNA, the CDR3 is TGCGCCAGCAGCCAAGCCGGGACAGGGTTACCCGGGGAGCTGTTTTTT. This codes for CASSQAGTGLPGELFF.

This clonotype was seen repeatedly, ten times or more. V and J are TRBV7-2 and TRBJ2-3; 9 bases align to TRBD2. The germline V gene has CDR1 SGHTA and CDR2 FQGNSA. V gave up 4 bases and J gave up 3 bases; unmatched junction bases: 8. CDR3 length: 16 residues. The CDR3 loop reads CASSSSAGGRTDTQYF. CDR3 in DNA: TGTGCCAGCAGCTCCTCTGCGGGGGGGCGTACAGATACGCAGTATTTT.

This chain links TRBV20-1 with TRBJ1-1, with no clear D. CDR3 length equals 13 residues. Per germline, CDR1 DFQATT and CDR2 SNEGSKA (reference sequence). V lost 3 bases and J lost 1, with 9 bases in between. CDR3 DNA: TGCAGTGCTAGGACCCAGGCGAACACTGAAGCTTTCTTT. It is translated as CSARTQANTEAFF.